The rows below give T cell receptor beta chains drawn from one sample of a study of T cells in tumors and immune-related adverse events. The data were produced by immunoSEQ multiplex PCR, yet TCRdb's version contains in-frame clones alone and is incomplete. Of a few thousand clones listed, about two thirds were seen once; the top ten hold under 6%. Sample: gut tissue, taken from a patient treated with anti-PD-1 therapy. These receptors all stem from a female donor with metastatic renal cell carcinoma. Both conserved end residues are part of each CDR3. D genes are given only for firm matches. Clone size appears in some rows only: once, few, many, or a class for an expanded clone.

v_call	d_call	j_call	clone_size	cdr3_aa	cdr3_nt
TRBV30	TRBD1	TRBJ2-7	.	CAWSAGQGNYEQYF	TGTGCCTGGAGTGCGGGACAGGGGAACTACGAGCAGTACTTC
TRBV28	.	TRBJ1-1	.	CASSFRWQSNTEAFF	TGTGCCAGCAGTTTCCGGTGGCAGTCGAACACTGAAGCTTTCTTT
TRBV7-7	TRBD1	TRBJ2-5	.	CASSLVVGTGAKETQYF	TGTGCCAGCAGCTTAGTTGTAGGGACAGGGGCTAAAGAGACCCAGTACTTC
TRBV10-2	TRBD1	TRBJ2-2	.	CASSEGRDRSNGELFF	TGCGCCAGCAGTGAGGGCCGGGACAGGAGTAACGGGGAGCTGTTTTTT
TRBV5-4	.	TRBJ1-1	.	CASSLLGGVRNTEAFF	TGTGCCAGCAGCTTGTTGGGGGGCGTCAGGAACACTGAAGCTTTCTTT
TRBV2	.	TRBJ2-7	.	CASRTSGYEQYF	TGTGCATCCCGTACGTCGGGATACGAGCAGTACTTC
TRBV4-1	TRBD1	TRBJ2-5	.	CASSQEGQKQETQYF	TGCGCCAGCAGCCAAGAGGGACAGAAACAAGAGACCCAGTACTTC
TRBV5-5	TRBD1	TRBJ1-1	.	CASSGGTGRGWTEAFF	TGTGCCAGCAGCGGGGGGACAGGGAGAGGGTGGACTGAAGCTTTCTTT
TRBV11-1	TRBD1	TRBJ2-7	.	CPRLVRDRYYEQYF	TGTCCACGCTTAGTGAGGGACAGGTACTACGAGCAGTACTTC
TRBV18	TRBD1	TRBJ1-2	.	CASSPPDRGQFRYTF	TGTGCCAGCTCACCACCGGACAGGGGACAATTTCGCTACACCTTC
TRBV28	.	TRBJ1-3	.	CASTTGNTIYF	TGTGCCAGCACCACTGGAAACACCATATATTTT
TRBV5-1	.	TRBJ1-1	.	CASSDIRSGDTEAFF	TGCGCCAGCAGCGACATTCGCTCAGGGGACACTGAAGCTTTCTTT
TRBV11-2	.	TRBJ2-3	.	CASSFNRRAAFTDTQYF	TGTGCCAGCAGCTTTAATCGACGCGCCGCCTTCACAGATACGCAGTATTTT
TRBV7-2	.	TRBJ1-1	.	CASSLVASGHTEAFF	TGTGCCAGCAGCTTAGTGGCCTCGGGGCACACTGAAGCTTTCTTT
TRBV25-1	.	TRBJ1-1	once	CASSRTETLNTEAFF	TGTGCCAGCAGTAGGACAGAGACTCTCAACACTGAAGCTTTCTTT
TRBV5-1	.	TRBJ1-1	.	CASSLDGQRGEAFF	TGCGCCAGCAGCTTGGATGGCCAAAGGGGTGAAGCTTTCTTT
TRBV4-3	.	TRBJ2-3	.	CASSQDKGGRDTQYF	TGCGCCAGCAGCCAAGATAAAGGGGGGCGAGATACGCAGTATTTT
TRBV18	TRBD1	TRBJ1-6	.	CASSLSDRGNSPLHF	TGTGCCAGCTCCCTTTCGGACAGGGGTAATTCACCCCTCCACTTT
TRBV11-3	.	TRBJ2-1	.	CASSLDATTQFF	TGTGCCAGCAGCTTAGACGCGACCACGCAGTTCTTC
TRBV27	.	TRBJ2-3	.	CASSWGDTDTQYF	TGTGCCAGCAGTTGGGGAGACACAGATACGCAGTATTTT
TRBV7-2	TRBD1	TRBJ1-6	.	CASSLGPDRGSPLHF	TGTGCCAGCAGCTTAGGGCCGGACAGGGGCTCACCCCTCCACTTT
TRBV7-9	TRBD2	TRBJ2-7	.	CASSLVGGSTAYEQYF	TGTGCCAGCAGCTTAGTGGGGGGGTCGACAGCCTACGAGCAGTACTTC
TRBV5-4	TRBD1	TRBJ1-1	.	CASISGGRMNTEAFF	TGTGCCAGCATCTCAGGGGGCCGCATGAACACTGAAGCTTTCTTT
TRBV5-1	.	TRBJ2-5	.	CASSPGAGREETQYF	TGCGCCAGCAGCCCGGGGGCGGGGAGGGAAGAGACCCAGTACTTC
TRBV6-5	.	TRBJ2-3	.	CASSRDLSTDTQYF	TGTGCCAGCAGTAGGGACTTGAGCACAGATACGCAGTATTTT
TRBV29-1	.	TRBJ1-1	once	CSVEGGQGSTEAFF	TGCAGCGTTGAAGGGGGGCAGGGGAGCACTGAAGCTTTCTTT
TRBV7-2	.	TRBJ1-3	.	CASSLTTPGGNTIYF	TGTGCCAGCAGCTTAACGACCCCCGGTGGAAACACCATATATTTT
TRBV5-4	.	TRBJ2-1	.	CASREEFQSYNEQFF	TGTGCCAGCAGAGAAGAATTCCAATCCTACAATGAGCAGTTCTTC
TRBV5-1	TRBD2	TRBJ2-2	.	CASSRLAGANTGELFF	TGCGCCAGCAGCCGACTAGCGGGGGCGAACACCGGGGAGCTGTTTTTT
TRBV27	TRBD1	TRBJ1-1	.	CASSLWTGSMNTEAFF	TGTGCCAGCAGTTTATGGACAGGATCTATGAACACTGAAGCTTTCTTT
TRBV7-2	TRBD1	TRBJ1-2	.	CASSLGQGFLSYGYTF	TGTGCCAGCAGCTTAGGACAGGGGTTTTTGTCCTATGGCTACACCTTC
TRBV6-1	TRBD1	TRBJ1-2	.	CASSPDRAYGYTF	TGTGCCAGCAGCCCGGACAGGGCCTATGGCTACACCTTC
TRBV5-4	TRBD2	TRBJ2-1	.	CASSSASGGALNEQFF	TGTGCCAGCAGCTCCGCTAGCGGGGGGGCCCTCAATGAGCAGTTCTTC
TRBV2	.	TRBJ2-5	.	CASSGGGLRRGETQYF	TGTGCCAGCAGTGGAGGAGGGCTTCGGCGGGGAGAGACCCAGTACTTC
TRBV28	.	TRBJ2-5	few	CASSTHGGLTGTQYF	TGTGCCAGCAGTACCCACGGCGGTTTAACGGGGACCCAGTACTTC
TRBV5-8	.	TRBJ2-1	.	CASSQTGYNEQFF	TGTGCCAGCAGCCAAACCGGCTACAATGAGCAGTTCTTC
TRBV11-2	.	TRBJ1-1	.	CASSPLGPLNTEAFF	TGTGCCAGCAGTCCTCTGGGGCCCCTGAACACTGAAGCTTTCTTT
TRBV7-2	.	TRBJ2-3	.	CASSLGADSTDTQYF	TGTGCCAGCAGCTTAGGGGCGGATAGCACAGATACGCAGTATTTT
TRBV11-3	.	TRBJ2-1	.	CASSPLRGQNNEQFF	TGTGCCAGCAGCCCGCTGAGAGGACAGAACAATGAGCAGTTCTTC
TRBV27	.	TRBJ2-1	few	CASMRSSYNEQFF	TGTGCCAGCATGAGGAGCTCCTACAATGAGCAGTTCTTC
TRBV2	.	TRBJ1-2	.	CASSERQVYGYTF	TGTGCCAGCAGTGAAAGACAAGTCTATGGCTACACCTTC
TRBV27	.	TRBJ1-1	.	CASKVDTEAFF	TGTGCCAGCAAAGTGGACACTGAAGCTTTCTTC
TRBV11-3	.	TRBJ2-7	.	CASSLDLWAGGLSYEQYF	TGTGCCAGCAGCTTAGATCTGTGGGCAGGGGGACTTTCCTACGAGCAGTACTTC
TRBV4-2	TRBD1	TRBJ1-1	.	CASSQGIGGSMNTEAFF	TGTGCCAGCAGCCAGGGCATAGGGGGCAGCATGAACACTGAAGCTTTCTTT
TRBV27	.	TRBJ1-1	.	CASRGPFEAFF	TGTGCCAGCCGGGGCCCATTTGAAGCTTTCTTT
TRBV5-4	TRBD1	TRBJ1-6	.	CASSLAVGQGNSPLHF	TGTGCCAGCAGCTTGGCCGTGGGACAGGGTAATTCACCCCTCCACTTT
TRBV11-2	.	TRBJ2-2	.	CASSRGTNTGELFF	TGTGCCAGCAGCCGTGGGACAAACACCGGGGAGCTGTTTTTT
TRBV19	TRBD2	TRBJ2-5	few	CASRTTSGGQETQYF	TGTGCCAGCCGTACGACTAGCGGGGGCCAAGAGACCCAGTACTTC
TRBV6-1	.	TRBJ2-7	.	CASSEFNEQYF	TGTGCCAGCAGTGAATTTAACGAGCAGTACTTC
TRBV19	.	TRBJ1-1	.	CASSITGSPNTEAFF	TGTGCCAGTAGTATAACCGGCAGCCCGAACACTGAAGCTTTCTTT
TRBV4-2	TRBD2	TRBJ2-3	.	CASSQEAGGSDTQYF	TGTGCCAGCAGCCAAGAAGCGGGGGGCTCAGATACGCAGTATTTT
TRBV5-1	.	TRBJ2-7	.	CASSLAVGTYEQYF	TGCGCCAGCAGCTTGGCCGTGGGCACCTACGAGCAGTACTTC
TRBV4-1	.	TRBJ1-5	few	CASSQDWVGGNQPQHF	TGCGCCAGCAGCCAAGATTGGGTGGGAGGCAATCAGCCCCAGCATTTT
TRBV19	TRBD2	TRBJ2-3	.	CASRPGLAGASSTDTQYF	TGTGCCAGTCGACCTGGACTAGCGGGGGCCTCTAGCACAGATACGCAGTATTTT
TRBV19	.	TRBJ1-2	.	CASSVQENYGYTF	TGTGCCAGTAGCGTACAGGAGAACTATGGCTACACCTTC